These 10 T cell receptor beta chains originate from one sample sequenced in a study of shared clonotypes between healthy human individuals. CD45RO-negative CD8 cells positively selected for CCR7 made up the naive population, which excluded terminally differentiated effector memory CD45RA+ cells. The method was immunoSEQ multiplex PCR; TCRdb's version includes in-frame clones alone and lacks a portion of them. The profile shows about 1,800,000 clones, about 95% of them singletons. The sequenced material came from naive CD8+ T cells sorted from blood. The receptor set was obtained from a man aged 18 to 30 in good health.

This sequence joins TRBV27 and TRBJ1-5, with 9 bases aligning to TRBD1. This CDR3 is 15 amino acids long. V trimming: 2 bases; J trimming: 4 bases; junction bases outside the gene matches: 3. Germline V lookup: CDR1 MNHEY, CDR2 SMNVEV (reference sequence). The CDR3 protein is CASSLEGTGNQPQHF. The CDR3 region has the DNA TGTGCCAGCAGTTTAGAAGGGACAGGGAATCAGCCCCAGCATTTT.

This rearrangement joins TRBV27 to TRBJ1-2; D gene ambiguous. Trimming shortened V by 6 bases and J by 1 base, and 12 bases separated the two germline ends. The CDR3 totals 14 residues. Germline CDR1 is MNHEY and CDR2 is SMNVEV (reference sequence). CDR3 DNA sequence: TGTGCCAGCAGCGAACTCTCTAGTAACTATGGCTACACCTTC. Protein: CASSELSSNYGYTF.

This clone came up a few times. The chain joins TRBV7-9 to TRBJ1-2; D gene ambiguous. The germline gives CDR1 SEHNR, CDR2 FQNEAQ (reference sequence). Trimming left V 6 bases short and J 8 bases short, with 13 bases between. CDR3 size: 12 residues. The CDR3 DNA is TGTGCCAGCAGTCCCGGGCAGCGCGGCTACACCTTC. Translated, it gives CASSPGQRGYTF.

This clone was observed a single time. CDR3 residues: CASSQDLSIVGPGANVLTF. The CDR3 coding sequence is TGTGCCAGCAGCCAAGATCTTTCGATCGTGGGGCCTGGGGCCAACGTCCTGACTTTC. This chain connects TRBV4-2 to TRBJ2-6; tentative D call: TRBD1 (5 bases). CDR1 is LGHNA, CDR2 YNFKEQ, per germline. The CDR3 runs 19 residues. The ends were cut back, 0 bases at V and 2 bases at J, with 17 bases in the middle.

The chain carries TRBV4-1 and TRBJ2-7; TRBD1 aligns across 11 bases. The length of the CDR3 is 16 residues. With 2 bases clipped from V and 5 bases from J, the junction kept 8 bases outside the gene matches. From germline, CDR1 is MGHRA and CDR2 YSYEKL. The CDR3 reads CASSQLLPGQGDEQYF. Written as DNA, the CDR3 is TGCGCCAGCAGCCAACTACTTCCGGGACAGGGGGACGAGCAGTACTTC.

Remarks on this clone: One end of the junction varies from germline; a read error may be responsible. The gene calls are TRBV6-1 and TRBJ2-7; D possibly corresponds to TRBD1 (6 bases). Germline CDR1 and CDR2: MNHNS and SASEGT. This CDR3 spans 16 amino acids. CDR3 loop: CASSEVNRVVSDEQYF. The CDR3 nucleotides are TGTGCCAGCAGTGAAGTCAACAGGGTTGTCTCCGACGAGCAGTACTTC.

The chain is built from TRBV5-6 and TRBJ2-7; 8 bases are shared with TRBD1. Unmatched junction bases numbered 11, after V lost 5 bases and J lost 4 bases. Germline V lookup: CDR1 SGHDT, CDR2 YYEEEE. The CDR3 has 15 amino acids. CDR3 nucleotides: TGTGCCAGCAGTCAAGACGACAGGGGTTTTTACGAGCAGTACTTC. This gives the protein CASSQDDRGFYEQYF. Full variable domain (outside the CDR3, taken from reference TRBV5-6 and TRBJ2-7): DAGVTQSPTHLIKTRGQQVTLRCSPKSGHDTVSWYQQALGQGPQFIFQYYEEEERQRGNFPDRFSGHQFPNYSSELNVNALLLGDSALYLCASSQDDRGFYEQYFGPGTRLTVT.

The rearrangement uses TRBV5-1 and TRBJ2-1; tentative D call: TRBD2 (5 bases). Germline loops: CDR1 SGHRS, CDR2 YFSETQ. V gave up 2 bases and J gave up 4 bases, with 19 bases separating them. The CDR3 totals 17 residues. The CDR3 protein is CASSLGASRPLYNEQFF. The CDR3 nucleotides are TGCGCCAGCAGCTTAGGCGCTAGCCGCCCCCTTTACAATGAGCAGTTCTTC.

The chain links TRBV4-3 to TRBJ2-3; unclear D gene. The CDR3 totals 12 residues. V gave up 1 base and J gave up 6 bases, with 5 bases separating them. Per the germline V gene, CDR1 is LGHNA and CDR2 is YSLEER. The CDR3 DNA reads TGCGCCAGCAGCCAAGGATTCGATACGCAGTATTTT. The encoded protein is CASSQGFDTQYF.

This chain joins TRBV5-4 and TRBJ2-3, with D unclear. V lost 0 bases to trimming and J lost 0 bases, with 8 bases between them. The V gene's germline CDR1 is SGHNT and CDR2 YYREEE (reference sequence). The CDR3 length is 15 residues. The CDR3 is CASSLEAVSTDTQYF. Here the CDR3 DNA reads TGTGCCAGCAGCTTGGAGGCAGTCAGCACAGATACGCAGTATTTT.